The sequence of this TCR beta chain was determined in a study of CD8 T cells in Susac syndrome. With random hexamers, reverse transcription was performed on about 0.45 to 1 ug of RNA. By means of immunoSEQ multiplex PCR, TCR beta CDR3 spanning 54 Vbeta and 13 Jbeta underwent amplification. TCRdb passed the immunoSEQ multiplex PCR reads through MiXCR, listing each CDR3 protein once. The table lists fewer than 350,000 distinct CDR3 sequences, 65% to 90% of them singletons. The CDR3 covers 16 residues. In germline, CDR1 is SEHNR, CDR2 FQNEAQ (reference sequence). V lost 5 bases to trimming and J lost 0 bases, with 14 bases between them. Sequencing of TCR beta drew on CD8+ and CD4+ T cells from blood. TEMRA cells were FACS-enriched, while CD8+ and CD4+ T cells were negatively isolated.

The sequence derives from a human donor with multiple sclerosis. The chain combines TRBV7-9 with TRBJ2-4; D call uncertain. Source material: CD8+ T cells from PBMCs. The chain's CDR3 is CASSPRRPLAKNIQYF. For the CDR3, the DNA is TGTGCCAGCAGCCCAAGACGGCCACTAGCCAAAAACATTCAGTACTTC.